Listed below are T cell receptor beta chains from one sample, sequenced in a study of blood T cell repertoires in COVID-19. Assay used: immunoSEQ multiplex PCR; TCRdb lists only in-frame clones, some missing. The sample records some 250,000 clones, approximately 91% being singletons. Material: peripheral blood. The receptors come from a human donor in a cohort sampled during active COVID-19. The CDR3 runs from the conserved cysteine through the conserved F or W. The D gene is left open where the match is weak. Some rows mark clone size as missing; the rest say once, few, many or name a class of expanded clone.

TRBV12-3/TRBV12-4,TRBJ1-1,NA,NA,TGTGCCAGCAGGCTAGGGGGTGAAGCTTTCTTT,CASRLGGEAFF
TRBV24-1,TRBJ1-2,few,NA,TGTGCCACCGCCCCGGGAGGGGCCGCCGATACTTATTATGGCTACACCTTC,CATAPGGAADTYYGYTF
TRBV4-3,TRBJ2-1,NA,NA,TGCGCCAGCAGCCAAGAAGGCGGGGCCTACTACAATGAGCAGTTCTTC,CASSQEGGAYYNEQFF
TRBV7-9,TRBJ1-1,once,NA,TGTGCCAGCAGCACAGGGATCATGAACACTGAAGCTTTCTTT,CASSTGIMNTEAFF
TRBV21-1,TRBJ1-5,NA,NA,TGTGCCAGCAGCAGTTATAGCAATCAGCCCCAGCATTTT,CASSSYSNQPQHF
TRBV7-9,TRBJ2-5,NA,NA,TGTGCCAGCACCCCGACGGGGTGGGAGACCCAGTACTTC,CASTPTGWETQYF
TRBV4-2,TRBJ2-6,NA,TRBD2,TGTGCCAGCAGCCACGAACTAGCGGGAGCTTCAGGGGCCAACGTCCTGACTTTC,CASSHELAGASGANVLTF
TRBV5-1,TRBJ2-7,NA,NA,TGCGCCAGCAGCTTTACTAACGACCTCTCCTACGAGCAGTACTTC,CASSFTNDLSYEQYF
TRBV7-8,TRBJ1-2,NA,TRBD1,TGTGCCAGCAGCTTAGAGACAGGGCCCTATGGCTACACCTTC,CASSLETGPYGYTF
TRBV19,TRBJ1-1,NA,NA,TGTGCCAGTAGTATTGTTTTGCTGACAGTCAAGGGGGGGGTGAACACTGAAGCTTTCTTT,CASSIVLLTVKGGVNTEAFF
TRBV7-9,TRBJ1-1,NA,NA,TGTGCCAGCAGCTTAGGACAGCACACTGAAGCTTTCTTT,CASSLGQHTEAFF
TRBV15,TRBJ1-5,once,NA,TGTGCCACCAGCAGAGACAGGGGCAATCAGCCCCAGCATTTT,CATSRDRGNQPQHF
TRBV7-2,TRBJ2-7,NA,TRBD2,TGTGCCAGCAGCTTGAGCGGGAGGGCCTTTTCCTACGAGCAGTACTTC,CASSLSGRAFSYEQYF
TRBV11-2,TRBJ2-5,NA,NA,TGTGCCAGCAGCCCCGAGCTGTATCAAGAGACCCAGTACTTC,CASSPELYQETQYF
TRBV3-1/TRBV3-2,TRBJ1-3,NA,NA,TGTGCCAGCAGCCAAGAAGTAGTCATGCGCGGAAACACCATATATTTT,CASSQEVVMRGNTIYF
TRBV11-3,TRBJ2-5,NA,TRBD2,TGTGCCAGCAGCCACCGGGGGGGGAGGGAGACCCAGTACTTC,CASSHRGGRETQYF
TRBV5-1,TRBJ1-6,NA,TRBD1,TGCGCCAGCAGCCCCCGAGTAGACAGGGGGCTTTCACCCCTCCACTTT,CASSPRVDRGLSPLHF
TRBV12-5,TRBJ2-1,once,NA,TGTGCTAGTGGTTTGCTCACCACCGGGAGTTCCTACAATGAGCAGTTCTTC,CASGLLTTGSSYNEQFF
TRBV20-1,TRBJ2-6,once,TRBD1,TGCAGTGCTAGTGGATCCGGGGACAGGCCCTCTGGGGCCAACGTCCTGACTTTC,CSASGSGDRPSGANVLTF
TRBV5-4,TRBJ2-7,few,NA,TGTGCCAGCAGCTCGGGAACTTACGAGCAGTACTTC,CASSSGTYEQYF
TRBV14,TRBJ1-1,NA,TRBD1,TGTGCCAGCAGCCAAGAGGACAGGGGAAGGAACACTGAAGCTTTCTTT,CASSQEDRGRNTEAFF
TRBV6-2/TRBV6-3,TRBJ2-7,few,NA,TGTGCCAGCAGCAAGGGGCTCGGCAGCTCCTACGAGCAGTACTTC,CASSKGLGSSYEQYF
TRBV13,TRBJ2-7,NA,TRBD2,TGTGCCAGCAGCTTAAGGCTAGCGGGCGACTTTCCCTACGAGCAGTACTTC,CASSLRLAGDFPYEQYF
TRBV7-9,TRBJ2-7,NA,NA,TGTGCCAGCGGGGGGAAAGACAGATTCTACGAGCAGTACTTC,CASGGKDRFYEQYF
TRBV10-3,TRBJ1-1,NA,NA,TGTGCCATCAGCCGAGTTGGGCAGGGGAACACTGAAGCTTTCTTT,CAISRVGQGNTEAFF
TRBV9,TRBJ2-7,NA,TRBD1,TGTGCCAGCAGCGTTGGACAGGGCGCTACCTACGAGCAGTACTTC,CASSVGQGATYEQYF
TRBV19,TRBJ2-2,NA,TRBD1,TGTGCCAGTAGATGGGGACAGGGGGAGTCCGGGGAGCTGTTTTTT,CASRWGQGESGELFF
TRBV2,TRBJ2-5,few,NA,TGTGCCAGCAGTGAGTGGCAGCAAGAGACCCAGTACTTC,CASSEWQQETQYF
TRBV28,TRBJ1-2,once,TRBD1,TGTGCCAGCAGTTACCCTACGATAGATGGACAGGGGGACGGTGGCTACACCTTC,CASSYPTIDGQGDGGYTF
TRBV29-1,TRBJ2-5,NA,NA,TGCAGCGTTGATTTCAGGGTACAAGAGACCCAGTACTTC,CSVDFRVQETQYF
TRBV7-9,TRBJ2-1,NA,TRBD2,TGTGCCAGCAGCCGGCCGCCGGGACTAGCGGGTGGGAATGAGCAGTTCTTC,CASSRPPGLAGGNEQFF
TRBV5-1,TRBJ1-1,once,NA,TGCGCCAGCAGCGTACAGGGCGCTGAAGCTTTCTTT,CASSVQGAEAFF
TRBV20-1,TRBJ1-2,NA,TRBD1,TGCAGTGCTAGGGGACAGGGTCGTGGCACCTTC,CSARGQGRGTF
TRBV10-3,TRBJ2-7,NA,TRBD2,TGTGCCATCGGGGCTAGCGGCTACGAGCAGTACTTC,CAIGASGYEQYF
TRBV6-6,TRBJ1-2,NA,TRBD1,TGTGCCAGCAGTATAGGACAGGAGGGGCATGGCTACACCTTC,CASSIGQEGHGYTF
TRBV9,TRBJ2-1,NA,NA,TGTGCCAGCAGCCAACCGGTTGGAGGTCACAATGAGCAGTTCTTC,CASSQPVGGHNEQFF
TRBV2,TRBJ2-4,NA,TRBD2,TGTGCCAGCCTAGCGGGGAGCAAAAACATTCAGTACTTC,CASLAGSKNIQYF
TRBV9,TRBJ1-1,NA,TRBD1,TGTGCCAGCAGCGCCCGGGACAGAGAGATCATGACTGAAGCTTTCTTT,CASSARDREIMTEAFF
TRBV19,TRBJ1-1,NA,NA,TGTGCCAGTAGTATTGACAGGAACACTGAAGCTTTCTTT,CASSIDRNTEAFF
TRBV4-2,TRBJ2-7,NA,NA,TGTGCCAGCAGCCAAGACCTACTGGTTTACGAGCAGTACTTC,CASSQDLLVYEQYF